The TCR beta chain under discussion was sequenced for a study of regulatory T cells in long-lasting Graves disease. Arm-PCR of CDR3 regions and iRepertoire HTBI primers were the basis on which TCR beta libraries were built. Each CDR3 protein is one row after TCRdb ran MiXCR on the multiplex PCR reads. This sample yields a few hundred thousand distinct CDR3 sequences, of which 15% are seen a single time; over 7% belongs to the top ten. The time point here: newly diagnosed GD, antithyroid drugs for less than 3 months. PBMCs provided the RNA from which the TCR library was made. In its sample, this clonotype was seen many times. Trimming cost V 8 bases and J 2 bases, with 12 bases left between them. In germline, CDR1 is MDHEN, CDR2 SYDVKM. The CDR3 length is 14 residues. The same data also contributed to another study, on T cells in Graves' hyperthyroidism and ophthalmopathy. This second study notes: A 13 V-J model separated ophthalmopathy from stable hyperthyroidism.

The chain is built from TRBV28 and TRBJ1-4; D is perhaps TRBD1 (6 bases). The clonotype was recovered from a woman in her 40s with Graves disease. The starting material was peripheral blood mononuclear cells (PBMCs), obtained at new diagnosis, from a patient treated with antithyroid drugs. The CDR3 spells CASDPGGTNEKLFF. CDR3 bases: TGTGCCAGCGACCCCGGGGGCACTAATGAAAAACTGTTTTTT. The full variable domain, its missing parts supplied by reference TRBV28 and TRBJ1-4, is DVKVTQSSRYLVKRTGEKVFLECVQDMDHENMFWYRQDPGLGLRLIYFSYDVKMKEKGDIPEGYSVSREKKERFSLILESASTNQTSMYLCASDPGGTNEKLFFGSGTQLSVL.